This T cell receptor (beta chain) was recovered during a study of beta chain features in type 1 diabetes. Study context: Cell yields, gender and age were comparable in patients and healthy donors. Whole-study results and caveats: Lower insertion and higher deletion counts appeared at VDJ junctions in type 1 diabetes patients. Researchers cautioned that cDNA sequencing could over-represent cells with high TCR expression. In these data, an HLA type influence on TCRB rearrangement remained unresolved.

Sequencing targeted expressed TCRB transcripts, as all isolated RNA had been reverse transcribed. Only in-frame clones appear in the TCRdb table, and some are missing; sequencing was by immunoSEQ multiplex PCR. There are approximately 300,000 clones in the sample; roughly 9.6% occur only once, and roughly 0.014% lies in the top ten. There are a few counts of this clone. Its antigen is currently unknown. Germline V gene sequence: CDR1 ENHRY, CDR2 SYGVKD. This CDR3 contains 15 residues. The trim removed 0 bases at V and 3 bases at J, leaving 1 base unmatched. The material sequenced was naive CD4+ T cells from blood. The chain has TRBV10-3 and TRBJ2-3; TRBD2 agrees at 9 bases. This receptor was obtained from a woman in her thirties in good health. Here the CDR3 DNA reads TGTGCCATCAGTGAGTCAAGCGGGGGGACAGATACGCAGTATTTT. This gives the protein CAISESSGGTDTQYF.